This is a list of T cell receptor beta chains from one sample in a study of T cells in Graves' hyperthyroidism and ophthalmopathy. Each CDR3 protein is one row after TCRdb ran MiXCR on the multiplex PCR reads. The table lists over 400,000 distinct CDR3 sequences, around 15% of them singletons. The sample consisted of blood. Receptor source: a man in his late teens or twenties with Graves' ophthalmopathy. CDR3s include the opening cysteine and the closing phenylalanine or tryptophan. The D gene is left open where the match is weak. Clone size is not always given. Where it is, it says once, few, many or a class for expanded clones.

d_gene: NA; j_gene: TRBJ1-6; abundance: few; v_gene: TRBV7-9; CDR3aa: CASSLVEGGASPLHF; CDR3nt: TGTGCCAGCAGCTTAGTGGAAGGGGGGGCCTCACCCCTCCACTTT
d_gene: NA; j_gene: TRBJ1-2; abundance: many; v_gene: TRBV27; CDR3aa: CASSPLGPTLNYGYTF; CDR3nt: TGTGCCAGCAGTCCCCTCGGGCCGACACTTAACTATGGCTACACCTTC
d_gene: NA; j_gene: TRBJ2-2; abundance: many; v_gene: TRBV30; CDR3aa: CAWSWGPHTGELFF; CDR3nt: TGTGCCTGGAGTTGGGGGCCGCACACCGGGGAGCTGTTTTTT
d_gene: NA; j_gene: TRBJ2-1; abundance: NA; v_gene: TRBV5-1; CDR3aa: CASSLEVGEQFF; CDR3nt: TGCGCCAGCAGCTTGGAGGTTGGCGAGCAGTTCTTC
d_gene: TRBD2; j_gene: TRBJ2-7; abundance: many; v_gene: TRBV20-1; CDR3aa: CSASLADSYEQYF; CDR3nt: TGCAGTGCTAGCCTAGCGGACTCCTACGAGCAGTACTTC
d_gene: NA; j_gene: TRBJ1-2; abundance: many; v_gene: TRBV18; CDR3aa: CASSPNGSGGYTF; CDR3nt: TGTGCCAGCTCACCAAACGGTTCCGGCGGCTACACCTTC
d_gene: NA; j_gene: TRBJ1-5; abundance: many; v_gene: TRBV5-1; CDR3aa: CASSPEGPGGYSNQPQHF; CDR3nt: TGCGCCAGCAGCCCCGAGGGGCCGGGGGGCTATAGCAATCAGCCCCAGCATTTT
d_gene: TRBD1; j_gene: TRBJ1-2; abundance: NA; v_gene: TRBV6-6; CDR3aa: CASSTRQGAGYGYTF; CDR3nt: TGTGCCAGCAGTACTCGACAGGGGGCCGGCTATGGCTACACCTTC
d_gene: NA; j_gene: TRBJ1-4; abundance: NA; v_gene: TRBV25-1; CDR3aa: CASNRQINEKLFF; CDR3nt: TGTGCCAGCAACAGGCAGATTAATGAAAAACTGTTTTTT
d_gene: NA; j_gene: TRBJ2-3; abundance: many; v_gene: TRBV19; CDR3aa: CASSLQTATDTQYF; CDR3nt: TGTGCCAGTAGTCTCCAGACAGCAACAGATACGCAGTATTTT
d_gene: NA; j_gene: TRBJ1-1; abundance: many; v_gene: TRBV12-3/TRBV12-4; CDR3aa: CASTSWTANTEAFF; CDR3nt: TGTGCCAGCACCTCATGGACAGCCAACACTGAAGCTTTCTTT
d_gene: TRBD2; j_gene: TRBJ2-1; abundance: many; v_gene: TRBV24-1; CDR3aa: CATSDPRTSGGEQFF; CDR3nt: TGTGCCACCAGTGATCCAAGGACTAGCGGGGGGGAGCAGTTCTTC
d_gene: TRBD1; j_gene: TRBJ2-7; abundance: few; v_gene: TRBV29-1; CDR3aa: CSVGDRGTYEQYF; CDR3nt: TGCAGCGTTGGGGACAGGGGGACCTACGAGCAGTACTTC
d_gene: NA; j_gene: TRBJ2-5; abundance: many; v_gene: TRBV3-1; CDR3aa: CASSQQGGIAQYF; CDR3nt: TGTGCCAGCAGCCAGCAGGGGGGAATCGCCCAGTACTTC
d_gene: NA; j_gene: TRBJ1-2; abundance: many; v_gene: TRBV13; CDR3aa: CASSPGLRDYGYTF; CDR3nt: TGTGCCAGCAGCCCGGGACTCCGGGACTATGGCTACACCTTC
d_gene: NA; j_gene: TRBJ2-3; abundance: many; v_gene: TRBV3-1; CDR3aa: CASSQSRQSSTDTQYF; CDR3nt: TGTGCCAGCAGCCAATCAAGGCAATCTAGCACAGATACGCAGTATTTT
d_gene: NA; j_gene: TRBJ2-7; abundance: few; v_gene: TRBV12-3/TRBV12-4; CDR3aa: CASKGTETLEQYF; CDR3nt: TGTGCCAGCAAGGGGACTGAGACTCTCGAGCAGTACTTC
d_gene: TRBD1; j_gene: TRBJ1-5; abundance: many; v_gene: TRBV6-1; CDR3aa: CASRRDRGSVGFQPQHF; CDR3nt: TGTGCCAGCAGACGGGACAGGGGCTCCGTCGGTTTTCAGCCCCAGCATTTT
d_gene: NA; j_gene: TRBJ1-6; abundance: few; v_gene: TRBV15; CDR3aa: CATSKASYNSPLHF; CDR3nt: TGTGCCACCAGCAAAGCCTCCTATAATTCACCCCTCCACTTT
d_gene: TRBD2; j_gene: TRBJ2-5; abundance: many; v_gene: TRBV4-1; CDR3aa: CASSQASTSVQETQYF; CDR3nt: TGCGCCAGCAGCCAGGCCTCAACTAGCGTCCAAGAGACCCAGTACTTC
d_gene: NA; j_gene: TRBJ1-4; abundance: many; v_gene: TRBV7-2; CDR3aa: CASSPRPTGTNEKLFF; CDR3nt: TGTGCCAGCAGCCCAAGACCTACCGGGACTAATGAAAAACTGTTTTTT
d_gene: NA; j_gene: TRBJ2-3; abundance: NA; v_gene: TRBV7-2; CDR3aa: CATPQPTDTQYF; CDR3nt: TGTGCCACCCCACAGCCCACAGATACGCAGTATTTT
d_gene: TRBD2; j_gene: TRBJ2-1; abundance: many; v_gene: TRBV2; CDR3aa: CASNYRGLGTGNEQFF; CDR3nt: TGTGCCAGCAACTATAGGGGACTAGGAACTGGAAATGAGCAGTTCTTC
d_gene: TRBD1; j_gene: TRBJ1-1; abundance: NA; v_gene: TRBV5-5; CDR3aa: CASSSQGAHMNTEAFF; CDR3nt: TGTGCCAGCAGCTCACAGGGGGCGCACATGAACACTGAAGCTTTCTTT
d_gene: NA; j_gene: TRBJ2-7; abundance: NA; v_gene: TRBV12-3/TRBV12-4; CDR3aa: CASHPAGYLEQYF; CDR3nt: TGTGCCAGCCACCCCGCGGGCTACCTGGAGCAGTACTTC
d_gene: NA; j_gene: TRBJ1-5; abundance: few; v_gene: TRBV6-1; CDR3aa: CASRGDQPQHF; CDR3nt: TGTGCCAGTCGAGGGGATCAGCCCCAGCATTTT
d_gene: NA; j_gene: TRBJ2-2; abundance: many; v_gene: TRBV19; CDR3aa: CASSGTNTGELFF; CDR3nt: TGTGCCAGCAGCGGTACCAATACCGGGGAGCTGTTTTTT
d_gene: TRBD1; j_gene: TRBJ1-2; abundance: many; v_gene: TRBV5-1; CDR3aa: CASSPDRGGGSYGYTF; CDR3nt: TGCGCCAGCAGCCCTGACAGGGGAGGAGGTAGCTATGGCTACACCTTC
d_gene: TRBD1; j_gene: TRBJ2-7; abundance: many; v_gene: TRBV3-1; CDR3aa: CASSQDSGTGGYEQYF; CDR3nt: TGTGCCAGCAGCCAAGACTCCGGGACAGGGGGTTACGAGCAGTACTTC
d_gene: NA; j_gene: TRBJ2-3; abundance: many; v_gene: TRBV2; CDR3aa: CASSEQRNTDTQYF; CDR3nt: TGTGCCAGCAGTGAACAGCGGAACACAGATACGCAGTATTTT
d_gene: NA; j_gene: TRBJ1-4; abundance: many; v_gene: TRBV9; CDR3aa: CASSVSDEKLFF; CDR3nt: TGTGCCAGCAGCGTATCTGATGAAAAACTGTTTTTT
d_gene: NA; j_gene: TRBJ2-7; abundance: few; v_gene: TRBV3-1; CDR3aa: CASSTWDGGSSYEQYF; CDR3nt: TGTGCCAGCAGCACCTGGGACGGCGGTAGCTCCTACGAGCAGTACTTC
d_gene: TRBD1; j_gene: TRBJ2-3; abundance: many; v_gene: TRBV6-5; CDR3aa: CASSYRRGSTDTQYF; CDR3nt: TGTGCCAGCAGTTACCGCAGGGGGAGCACAGATACGCAGTATTTT
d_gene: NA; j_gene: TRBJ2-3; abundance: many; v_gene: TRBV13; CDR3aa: CASSSTGTSDTQYF; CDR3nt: TGTGCCAGCAGCTCAACAGGGACCTCAGATACGCAGTATTTT
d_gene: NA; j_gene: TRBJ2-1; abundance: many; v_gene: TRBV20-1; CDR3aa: CSARAGYNEQFF; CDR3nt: TGCAGTGCTAGAGCAGGGTACAATGAGCAGTTCTTC
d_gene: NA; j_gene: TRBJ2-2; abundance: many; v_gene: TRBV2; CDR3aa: CASSDVVPELFF; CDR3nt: TGTGCCAGCAGTGACGTGGTGCCGGAGCTGTTTTTT
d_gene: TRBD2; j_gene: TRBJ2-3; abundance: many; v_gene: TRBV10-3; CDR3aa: CAISTNRVAGSADTQYF; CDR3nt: TGTGCCATCAGCACTAACCGGGTAGCGGGGAGCGCAGATACGCAGTATTTT
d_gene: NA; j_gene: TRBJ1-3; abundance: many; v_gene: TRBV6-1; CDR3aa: CASSEMQASDTIYF; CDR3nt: TGTGCCAGCAGTGAAATGCAGGCGTCGGACACCATATATTTT
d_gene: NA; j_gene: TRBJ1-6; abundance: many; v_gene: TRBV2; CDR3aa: CASSEGVADNSPLHF; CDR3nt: TGTGCCAGCAGTGAAGGGGTGGCAGATAATTCACCCCTCCACTTT
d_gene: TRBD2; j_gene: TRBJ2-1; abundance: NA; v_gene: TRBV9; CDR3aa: CASSGLTSVNEQFF; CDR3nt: TGTGCCAGCAGCGGCTTAACTAGCGTAAATGAGCAGTTCTTC
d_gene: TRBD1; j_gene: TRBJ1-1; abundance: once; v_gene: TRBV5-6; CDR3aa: CASSLAQGVRRPNTEAFF; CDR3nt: TGTGCCAGCAGCTTGGCACAGGGGGTAAGGAGGCCGAACACTGAAGCTTTCTTT